This T cell receptor beta chain originates from a study of T cell changes during pregnancy in multiple sclerosis (dated by TCRdb to between 2017 and 2020). In the study overall: In women with multiple sclerosis, the researchers looked at how the T cell repertoire shifted as pregnancy progressed.

Libraries were built with the immunoSEQ multiplex PCR assay. Held by TCRdb, this immuneACCESS table contains in-frame sequences only and omits some clones. Under half of the omission traces to an unresolved V gene where checked; the cause of the rest is unknown. Recorded for this sample are about 50,000 clones; about 90% of them occurred a single time. The leading ten clones occupy 0.35% to 0.5% of the sample. CDR3 length: 16 amino acids, cysteine to phenylalanine. Of the read, only the CDR3 DNA is kept; its 48 bases are in frame from base 1. V lost 4 bases and J lost 3 bases, and the count of bases not matched to a germline gene is 12. For CDR1 and CDR2, the germline V gene lists SGHAT and FQNNGV. Turning to this clone: The specificity of this receptor is unknown. No much larger clone exists at a distance of one base, and base qualities are not known.

This receptor chain uses TRBV11-2 and TRBJ2-7; TRBD1 fits 7 bases in the junction. This receptor was taken from a female donor with multiple sclerosis, enrolled in a pregnancy study. The material sequenced was CD4+ T cells from peripheral blood mononuclear cells, taken after pregnancy. The CDR3 here reads CASSSSRTDRVYEQYF. The sequence in DNA is TGTGCCAGCAGCTCGTCTCGCACCGACAGGGTCTACGAGCAGTACTTC.